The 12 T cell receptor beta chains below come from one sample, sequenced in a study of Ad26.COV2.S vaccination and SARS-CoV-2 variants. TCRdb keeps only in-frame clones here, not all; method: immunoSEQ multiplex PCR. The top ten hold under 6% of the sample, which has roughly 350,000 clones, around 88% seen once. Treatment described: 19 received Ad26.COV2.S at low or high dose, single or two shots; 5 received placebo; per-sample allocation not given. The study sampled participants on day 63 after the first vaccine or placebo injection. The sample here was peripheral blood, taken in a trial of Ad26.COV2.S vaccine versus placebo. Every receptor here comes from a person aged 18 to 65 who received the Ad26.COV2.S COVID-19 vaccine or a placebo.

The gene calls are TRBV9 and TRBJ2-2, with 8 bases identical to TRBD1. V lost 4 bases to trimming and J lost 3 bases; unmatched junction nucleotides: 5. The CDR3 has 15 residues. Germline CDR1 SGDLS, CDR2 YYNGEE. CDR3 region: CASSIGQGYTGELFF. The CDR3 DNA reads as TGTGCCAGCAGCATAGGACAGGGCTACACCGGGGAGCTGTTTTTT.

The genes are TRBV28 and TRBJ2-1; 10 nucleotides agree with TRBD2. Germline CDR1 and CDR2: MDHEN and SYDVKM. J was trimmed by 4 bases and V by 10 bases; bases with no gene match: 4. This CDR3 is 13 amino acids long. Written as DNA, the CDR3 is TGTGCCACCACTAGCGGGGCTTACAATGAGCAGTTCTTC. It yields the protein CATTSGAYNEQFF. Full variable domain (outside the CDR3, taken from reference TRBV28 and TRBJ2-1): DVKVTQSSRYLVKRTGEKVFLECVQDMDHENMFWYRQDPGLGLRLIYFSYDVKMKEKGDIPEGYSVSREKKERFSLILESASTNQTSMYLCATTSGAYNEQFFGPGTRLTVL.

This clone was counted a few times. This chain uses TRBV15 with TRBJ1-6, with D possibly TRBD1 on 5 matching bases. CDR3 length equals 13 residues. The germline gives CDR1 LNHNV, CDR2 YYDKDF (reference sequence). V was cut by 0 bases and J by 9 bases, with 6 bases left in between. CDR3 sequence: CATSRDRASPLHF. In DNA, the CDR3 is TGTGCCACCAGCAGAGACAGGGCTTCACCCCTCCACTTT.

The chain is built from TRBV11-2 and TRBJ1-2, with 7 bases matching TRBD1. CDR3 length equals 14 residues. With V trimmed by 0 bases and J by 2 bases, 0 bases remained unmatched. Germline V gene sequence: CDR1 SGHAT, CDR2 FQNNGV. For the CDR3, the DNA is TGTGCCAGCAGCTTAGAAGGGGGCAACTATGGCTACACCTTC. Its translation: CASSLEGGNYGYTF.

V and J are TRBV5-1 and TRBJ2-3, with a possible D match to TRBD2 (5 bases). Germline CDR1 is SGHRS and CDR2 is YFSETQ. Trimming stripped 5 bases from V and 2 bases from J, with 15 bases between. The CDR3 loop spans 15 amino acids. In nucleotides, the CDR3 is TGCGCCAGCAGAGGCGGAGGACTCTACACAGATACGCAGTATTTT. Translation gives CASRGGGLYTDTQYF.

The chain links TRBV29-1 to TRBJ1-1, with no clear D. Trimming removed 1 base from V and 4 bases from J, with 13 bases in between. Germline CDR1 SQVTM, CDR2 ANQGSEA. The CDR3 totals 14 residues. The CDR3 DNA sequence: TGCAGCGTTGAAGGGGCCGGCGGACTCACTGAAGCTTTCTTT. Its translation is CSVEGAGGLTEAFF.

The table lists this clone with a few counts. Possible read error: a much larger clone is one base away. The CDR3 region is CASSLGQVNQPQHF. CDR3 in DNA: TGTGCCAGCAGCTTGGGACAGGTCAATCAGCCCCAGCATTTT. This chain uses TRBV5-8 with TRBJ1-5; D might be TRBD1 (6 bases). This CDR3 has 14 amino acids. Between the trimmed V and J ends, which lost 0 bases and 3 bases, there was a span of 7 bases. From germline, CDR1 is SGHTS and CDR2 YDEGEE.

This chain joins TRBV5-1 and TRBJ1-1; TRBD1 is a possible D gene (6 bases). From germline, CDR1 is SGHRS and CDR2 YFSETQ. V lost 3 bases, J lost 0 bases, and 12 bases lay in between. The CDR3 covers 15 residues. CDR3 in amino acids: CASSWDTPVNTEAFF. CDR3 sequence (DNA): TGCGCCAGCAGCTGGGACACTCCCGTGAACACTGAAGCTTTCTTT.

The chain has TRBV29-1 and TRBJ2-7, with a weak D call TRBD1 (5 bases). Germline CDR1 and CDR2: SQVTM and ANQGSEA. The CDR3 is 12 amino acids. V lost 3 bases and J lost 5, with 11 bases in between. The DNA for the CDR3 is TGCAGCGTTGAGGGCAGGGCCCACGAGCAGTACTTC. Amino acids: CSVEGRAHEQYF.

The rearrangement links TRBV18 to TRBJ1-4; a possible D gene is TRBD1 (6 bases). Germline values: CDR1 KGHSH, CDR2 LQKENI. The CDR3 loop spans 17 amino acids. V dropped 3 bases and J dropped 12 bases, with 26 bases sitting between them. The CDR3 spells CASSPSDRDTGFGELFF. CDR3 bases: TGTGCCAGCTCACCTTCTGATCGGGACACAGGTTTTGGGGAACTGTTTTTT.

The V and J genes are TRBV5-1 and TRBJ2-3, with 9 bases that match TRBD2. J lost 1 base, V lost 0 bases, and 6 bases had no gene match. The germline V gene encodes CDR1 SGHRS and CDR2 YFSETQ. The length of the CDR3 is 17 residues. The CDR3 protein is CASSLAGSSGGTDTQYF. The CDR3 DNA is TGCGCCAGCAGCTTGGCTGGGTCTAGCGGGGGCACAGATACGCAGTATTTT.

Here the CDR3 reads CASSQDPLQGQPQHF. The CDR3 bases are TGTGCCAGCAGCCAAGATCCCTTACAGGGACAGCCCCAGCATTTT. This chain links TRBV4-2 with TRBJ1-5, with D possibly being TRBD1 (6 bases). CDR3 length: 15 amino acids. Per the germline V gene, CDR1 is LGHNA and CDR2 is YNFKEQ. Between the trimmed V and J ends, which lost 0 bases and 7 bases, there was a span of 13 bases.